The 4 T cell receptor beta chains reported below all come from one sample, sequenced in a study of blood T cell repertoires in COVID-19. TCRdb keeps only in-frame clones here, not all; method: immunoSEQ multiplex PCR. This sample has 250,000 to 350,000 clones, with around nine tenths found just once. Sequencing was done on a sample of peripheral blood. Receptors were obtained from a woman aged 25 to 39 with COVID-19, enrolled during active disease.

V gene TRBV27 combines with J gene TRBJ1-2; possible D gene TRBD1, 6 bases. The length of the CDR3 is 14 residues. Trimming cost V 3 bases and J 2 bases, with 10 bases left between them. Germline assignment: CDR1 MNHEY and CDR2 SMNVEV (reference sequence). The CDR3, as DNA: TGTGCCAGCAGTTTTAGGGGGTTCAACTATGGCTACACCTTC. Protein: CASSFRGFNYGYTF.

The J gene is TRBJ2-7, the V gene TRBV4-1; 8 nucleotides agree with TRBD1. The CDR3 loop spans 13 amino acids. The germline V gene encodes CDR1 MGHRA and CDR2 YSYEKL. The ends lost 5 bases at V and 3 bases at J; junction bases unmatched: 3. CDR3 nucleotides: TGCGCCAGCAGCACTGGACAGGGCTACGAGCAGTACTTC. Translating it yields CASSTGQGYEQYF.

The chain couples TRBV6-5 to TRBJ2-5, with D maybe TRBD2 (5 bases). In germline, CDR1 is MNHEY, CDR2 SVGAGI. This CDR3 has 14 residues. V shed 6 bases and J shed 4 bases, with 15 bases lying between them. The CDR3: CASSVGRLLETQYF. CDR3 DNA: TGTGCCAGCAGCGTCGGACGACTACTAGAGACCCAGTACTTC.

CDR3 coding DNA: TGTGCCAGCAGCCAGGTACTAGCGGGAATTTCCAATGAGCAGTTCTTC. Residues: CASSQVLAGISNEQFF. The rearrangement links TRBV4-2 to TRBJ2-1; 10 bases match TRBD2. This CDR3 spans 16 amino acids. Trimming at V came to 3 bases and at J to 6 bases, leaving 8 bases not matched to a gene. Germline V lookup: CDR1 LGHNA, CDR2 YNFKEQ.